This T cell receptor (beta chain) emerged from a study of shared clonotypes between healthy human individuals. At the level of the study: Each donor contributed plates that comprised three CD4 naive, three CD4 memory, two CD8 naive and one CD8 memory. Regarding the study as a whole: A generally larger estimated richness was seen in naive subsets than in memory subsets.

The assay was immunoSEQ multiplex PCR, and TCRdb's table has in-frame clones only and misses some. The repertoire includes some 800,000 clones, 92% of them detected once, and 24% sits in the top ten. Per germline, CDR1 MRHNA and CDR2 SNTAGT. The CDR3 is 15 amino acids. The V and J ends lost 6 bases and 4 bases, in that order; junction bases with no gene match: 8. Naive CD8 cells lacked CD45RO and underwent positive selection for CCR7, leaving out terminally differentiated effector memory CD45RA+ cells. Donors, healthy HIV-negative adults, lacked recent acute infections or vaccinations. Concerning this clone: Its antigen remains unidentified. The identical CDR3 is also encoded by other nucleotide sequences in the sample.

The source material was naive CD8+ T cells sorted from blood. The chain combines TRBV6-4 with TRBJ2-1; TRBD2 matches at 8 bases. This sequence originates from a man aged 30 to 39 in good health. CDR3 bases: TGTGCCAGCAGCGAGCTAGCGGGTGCGTACAATGAGCAGTTCTTC. Translation: CASSELAGAYNEQFF.